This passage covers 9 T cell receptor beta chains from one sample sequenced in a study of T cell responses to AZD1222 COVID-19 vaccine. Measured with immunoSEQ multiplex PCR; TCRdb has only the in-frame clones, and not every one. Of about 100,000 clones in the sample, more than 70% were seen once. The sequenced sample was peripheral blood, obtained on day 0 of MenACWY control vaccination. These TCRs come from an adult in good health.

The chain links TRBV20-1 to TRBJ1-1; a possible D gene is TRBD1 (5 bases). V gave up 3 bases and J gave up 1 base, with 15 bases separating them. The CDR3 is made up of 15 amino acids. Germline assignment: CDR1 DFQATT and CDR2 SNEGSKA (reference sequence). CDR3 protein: CSASIPGTANTEAFF. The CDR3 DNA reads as TGCAGTGCTAGTATTCCCGGGACCGCGAACACTGAAGCTTTCTTT.

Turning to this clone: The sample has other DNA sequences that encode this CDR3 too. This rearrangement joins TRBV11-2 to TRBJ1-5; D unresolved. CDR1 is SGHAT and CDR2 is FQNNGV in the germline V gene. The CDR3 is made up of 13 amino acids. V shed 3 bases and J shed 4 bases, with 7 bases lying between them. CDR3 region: CASSFQDNQPQHF. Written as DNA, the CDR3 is TGTGCCAGCAGCTTCCAGGATAATCAGCCCCAGCATTTT.

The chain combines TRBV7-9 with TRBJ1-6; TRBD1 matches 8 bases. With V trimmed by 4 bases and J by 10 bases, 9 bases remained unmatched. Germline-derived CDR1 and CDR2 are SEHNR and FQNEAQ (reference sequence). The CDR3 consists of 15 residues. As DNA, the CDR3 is TGTGCCAGCAGCTCAACGCAGGGGGCGACATCACCCCTCCACTTT. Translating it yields CASSSTQGATSPLHF.

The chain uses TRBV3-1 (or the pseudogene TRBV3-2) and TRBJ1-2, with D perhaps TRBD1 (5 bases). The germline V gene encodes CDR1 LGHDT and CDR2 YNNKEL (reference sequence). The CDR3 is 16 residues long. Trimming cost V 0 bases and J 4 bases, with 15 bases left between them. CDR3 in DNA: TGTGCCAGCAGCCAAGATCTTGCCAGGGCAGGCTATGGCTACACCTTC. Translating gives CASSQDLARAGYGYTF.

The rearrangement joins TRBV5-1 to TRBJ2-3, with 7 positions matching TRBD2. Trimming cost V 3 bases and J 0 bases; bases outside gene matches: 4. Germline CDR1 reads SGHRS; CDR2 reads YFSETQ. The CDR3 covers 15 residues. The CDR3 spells CASSYSGASTDTQYF. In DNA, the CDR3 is TGCGCCAGCAGCTACAGCGGGGCGAGCACAGATACGCAGTATTTT.

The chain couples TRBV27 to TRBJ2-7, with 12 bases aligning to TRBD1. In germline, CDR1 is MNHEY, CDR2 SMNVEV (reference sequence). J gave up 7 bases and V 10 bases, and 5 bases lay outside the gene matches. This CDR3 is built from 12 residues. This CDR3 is CATRDRGPEQYF. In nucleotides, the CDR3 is TGTGCCACCCGGGACAGGGGGCCTGAGCAGTACTTC.

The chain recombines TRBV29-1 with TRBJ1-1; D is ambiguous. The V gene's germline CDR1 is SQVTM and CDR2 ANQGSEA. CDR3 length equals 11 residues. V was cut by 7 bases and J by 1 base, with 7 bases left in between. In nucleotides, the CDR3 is TGCAGCGGGGCGGAGAACACTGAAGCTTTCTTT. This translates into CSGAENTEAFF.

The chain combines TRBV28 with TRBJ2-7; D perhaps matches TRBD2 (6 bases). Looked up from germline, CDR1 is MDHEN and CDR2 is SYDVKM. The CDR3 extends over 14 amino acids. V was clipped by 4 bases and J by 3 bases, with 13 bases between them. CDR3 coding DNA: TGTGCCAGCAGTTCCCGGCCGGGGGTCTACGAGCAGTACTTC. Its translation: CASSSRPGVYEQYF.

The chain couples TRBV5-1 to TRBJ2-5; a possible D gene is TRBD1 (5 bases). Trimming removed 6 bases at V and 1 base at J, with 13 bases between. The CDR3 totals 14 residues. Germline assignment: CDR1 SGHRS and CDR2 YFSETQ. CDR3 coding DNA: TGCGCCAGCAACTCTGGGGCAGTCCAAGAGACCCAGTACTTC. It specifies CASNSGAVQETQYF.